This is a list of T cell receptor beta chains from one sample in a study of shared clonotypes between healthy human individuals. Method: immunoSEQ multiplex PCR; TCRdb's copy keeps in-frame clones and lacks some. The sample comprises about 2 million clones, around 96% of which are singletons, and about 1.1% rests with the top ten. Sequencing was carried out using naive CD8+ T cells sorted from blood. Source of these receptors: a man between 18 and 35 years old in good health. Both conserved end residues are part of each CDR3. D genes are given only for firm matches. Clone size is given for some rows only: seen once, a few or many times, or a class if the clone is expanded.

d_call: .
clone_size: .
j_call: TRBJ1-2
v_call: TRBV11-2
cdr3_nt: TGTGCCAGCAGCTTACGGGGGTGGGATGGCTACACCTTC
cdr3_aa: CASSLRGWDGYTF

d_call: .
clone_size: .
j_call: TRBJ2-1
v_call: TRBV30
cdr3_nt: TGTGCCTGGAGTGTATCGAGCGGGCCCTACAATGAGCAGTTCTTC
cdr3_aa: CAWSVSSGPYNEQFF

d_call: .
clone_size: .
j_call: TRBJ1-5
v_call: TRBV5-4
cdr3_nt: TGTGCCAGCAGCTTGGCCGGGGCAGGGGTCGATCAGCCCCAGCATTTT
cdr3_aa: CASSLAGAGVDQPQHF

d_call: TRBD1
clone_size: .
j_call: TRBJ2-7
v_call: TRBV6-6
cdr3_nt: TGTGCCAGCAGCCAGGGACAGGGTCGATACGAGCAGTACTTC
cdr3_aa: CASSQGQGRYEQYF

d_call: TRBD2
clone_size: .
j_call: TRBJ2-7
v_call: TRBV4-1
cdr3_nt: TGCGCCAGCAGCCTACCCGGGCTAGCGGGCTACGAGCAGTACTTC
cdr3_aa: CASSLPGLAGYEQYF

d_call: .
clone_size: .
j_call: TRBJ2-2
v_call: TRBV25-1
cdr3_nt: TGTGCCAGCAGTGAATCTGGGGAGGACACCGGGGAGCTGTTTTTT
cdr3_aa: CASSESGEDTGELFF

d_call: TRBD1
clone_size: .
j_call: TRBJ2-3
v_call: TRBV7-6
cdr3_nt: TGTGCCAGCAGCTTAGAACAGGGGGCGGATACGCAGTATTTT
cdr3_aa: CASSLEQGADTQYF

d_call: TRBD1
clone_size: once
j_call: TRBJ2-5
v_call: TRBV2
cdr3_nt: TGTGCCAGCAGTGAGGGGACAGGGGGCATTAGGGAGACCCAGTACTTC
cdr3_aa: CASSEGTGGIRETQYF

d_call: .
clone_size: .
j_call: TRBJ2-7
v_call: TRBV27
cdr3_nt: TGTGCCAGCAGAAATTACCCCCAATACGAGCAGTACTTC
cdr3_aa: CASRNYPQYEQYF

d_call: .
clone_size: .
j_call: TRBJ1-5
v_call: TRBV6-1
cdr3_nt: TGTGCCAGCAGTGAAAGATGGGGACCGTTCAGCAATCAGCCCCAGCATTTT
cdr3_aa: CASSERWGPFSNQPQHF

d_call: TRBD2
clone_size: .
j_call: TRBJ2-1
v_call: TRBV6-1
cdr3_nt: TGTGCCAGCAGTGAAGTACGGGGGGGGGACAACAATGAGCAGTTCTTC
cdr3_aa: CASSEVRGGDNNEQFF

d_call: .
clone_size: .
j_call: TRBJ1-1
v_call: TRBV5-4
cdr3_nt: TGTGCCAGCAGCTTGCACCGGGGGGAGGCAGCTTTCTTT
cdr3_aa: CASSLHRGEAAFF

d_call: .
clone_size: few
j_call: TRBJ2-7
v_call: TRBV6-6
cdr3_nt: TGTGCCAGCAGTTACTCAAGCGAGCAGTACTTC
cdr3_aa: CASSYSSEQYF

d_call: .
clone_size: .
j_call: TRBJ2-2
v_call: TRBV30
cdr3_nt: TGTGCCTGGTACTCTAGGGCCGGGGAGCTGTTTTTT
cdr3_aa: CAWYSRAGELFF

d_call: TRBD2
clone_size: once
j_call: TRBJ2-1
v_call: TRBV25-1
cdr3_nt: TGTGCCAGCACTCCCCGGACTAGCGGGAACAATGAGCAGTTCTTC
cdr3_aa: CASTPRTSGNNEQFF

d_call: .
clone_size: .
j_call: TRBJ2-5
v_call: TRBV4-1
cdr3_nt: TGCGCCAGCAGCCAAGTGTCAGCCCAAGAGACCCAGTACTTC
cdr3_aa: CASSQVSAQETQYF

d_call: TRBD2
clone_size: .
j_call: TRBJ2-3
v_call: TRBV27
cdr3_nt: TGTGCCAGCAGTCTTATAGCGGGGGGAGGAGCAGATACGCAGTATTTT
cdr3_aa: CASSLIAGGGADTQYF

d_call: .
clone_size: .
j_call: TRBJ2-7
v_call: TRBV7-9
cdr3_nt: TGTGCCAGCAGCTTAGTTTCCGGCTACGAGCAGTACTTC
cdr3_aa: CASSLVSGYEQYF

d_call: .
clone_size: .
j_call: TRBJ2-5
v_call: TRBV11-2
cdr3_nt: TGTGCCAGCAGCCGCGAGACCGCTCAGGCCCAGTACTTC
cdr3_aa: CASSRETAQAQYF

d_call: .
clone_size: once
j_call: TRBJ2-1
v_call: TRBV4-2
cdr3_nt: TGTGCCAGCAGCCAAGATCCGAGCGTTGAGCAGTTCTTC
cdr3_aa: CASSQDPSVEQFF

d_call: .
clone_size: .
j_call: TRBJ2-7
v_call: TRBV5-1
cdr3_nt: TGCGCCAGCAGCCCGTTCAGGGATCCCCACGAGCAGTACTTC
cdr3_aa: CASSPFRDPHEQYF

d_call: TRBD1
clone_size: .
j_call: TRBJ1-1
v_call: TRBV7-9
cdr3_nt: TGTGCCAGCAGGGAGGGGGCGAGCACTGAAGCTTTCTTT
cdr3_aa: CASREGASTEAFF

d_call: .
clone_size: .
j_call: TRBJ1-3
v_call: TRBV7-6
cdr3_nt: TGTGCCAGCAGCTCGACGGTCGGACAGAGCTCTGGAAACACCATATATTTT
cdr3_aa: CASSSTVGQSSGNTIYF

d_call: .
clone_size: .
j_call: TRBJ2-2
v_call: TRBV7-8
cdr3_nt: TGTGCCAGCAGCTTAGGTCGGCCGTCGGACTTGAACACCGGGGAGCTGTTTTTT
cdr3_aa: CASSLGRPSDLNTGELFF

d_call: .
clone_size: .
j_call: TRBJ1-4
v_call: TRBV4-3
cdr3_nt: TGCGCCAGCAGCCGAATACAGGGAGGCGGTGAAAAACTGTTTTTT
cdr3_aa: CASSRIQGGGEKLFF

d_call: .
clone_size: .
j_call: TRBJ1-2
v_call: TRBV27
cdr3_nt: TGTGCCAGCAGTTACCTACCCACCGGGGCAGACGATGGCTACACCTTC
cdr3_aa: CASSYLPTGADDGYTF

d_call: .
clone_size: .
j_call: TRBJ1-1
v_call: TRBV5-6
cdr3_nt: TGTGCCAGCAGCTTGGAAAGGGGGAGGGACACTGAAGCTTTCTTT
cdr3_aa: CASSLERGRDTEAFF

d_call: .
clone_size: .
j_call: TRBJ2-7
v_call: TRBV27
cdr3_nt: TGTGCCACCAGGACGACCTGGAACGAGCAGTACTTC
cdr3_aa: CATRTTWNEQYF

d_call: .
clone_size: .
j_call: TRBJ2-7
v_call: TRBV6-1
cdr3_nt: TGTGCCAGCAGCCCCAGGGTAGCCTACGAGCAGTACTTC
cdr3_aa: CASSPRVAYEQYF

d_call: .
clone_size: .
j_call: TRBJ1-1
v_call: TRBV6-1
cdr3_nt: TGTGCCAGCAGTGAGTATATAGGGCAGAACACTGAAGCTTTCTTT
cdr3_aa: CASSEYIGQNTEAFF

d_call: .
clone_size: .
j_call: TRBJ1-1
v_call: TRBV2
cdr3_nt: TGTGCCAGCAGTGAAAGTTCTTTGGACACTGAAGCTTTCTTT
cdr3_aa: CASSESSLDTEAFF

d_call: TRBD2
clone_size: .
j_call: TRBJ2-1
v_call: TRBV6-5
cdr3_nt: TGTGCCAGCAGTTACGAGACTAGCGGGAGCTACAATGAGCAGTTCTTC
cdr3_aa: CASSYETSGSYNEQFF

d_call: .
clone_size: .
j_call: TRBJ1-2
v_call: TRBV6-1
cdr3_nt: TGTGCCAGCAGTGAAGGGTTGAGTTGGCAGGTAGAAGGCTACACCTTC
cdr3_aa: CASSEGLSWQVEGYTF

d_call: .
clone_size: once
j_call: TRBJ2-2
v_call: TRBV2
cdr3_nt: TGTGCCATCACGGACAGTCACACCGGGGAGCTGTTTTTT
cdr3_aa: CAITDSHTGELFF

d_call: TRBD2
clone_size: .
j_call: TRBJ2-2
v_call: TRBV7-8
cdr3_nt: TGTGCCAGCAGCTTAGCACTAGCGGGGGCCTCTGACACCGGGGAGCTGTTTTTT
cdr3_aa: CASSLALAGASDTGELFF

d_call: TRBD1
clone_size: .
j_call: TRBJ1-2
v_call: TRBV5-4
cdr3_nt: TGTGCCAGCAGCTCAACTACAGGGGGGACTTTCTATGGCTACACCTTC
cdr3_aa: CASSSTTGGTFYGYTF

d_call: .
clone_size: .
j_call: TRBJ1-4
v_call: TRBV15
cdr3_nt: TGTGCCACCAGCACTTTGACCACAACTAATGAAAAACTGTTTTTT
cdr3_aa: CATSTLTTTNEKLFF

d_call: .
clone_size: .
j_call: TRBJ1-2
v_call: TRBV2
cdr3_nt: TGTGCCAGCGGACCTGGGGAGTATGGCTACACCTTC
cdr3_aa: CASGPGEYGYTF

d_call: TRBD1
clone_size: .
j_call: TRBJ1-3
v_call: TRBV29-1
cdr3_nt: TGCAGCGTCGAAGGGAGGACAGGGGCATCGGGAAACACCATATATTTT
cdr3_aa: CSVEGRTGASGNTIYF

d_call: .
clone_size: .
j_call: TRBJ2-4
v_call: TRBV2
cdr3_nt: TGTGCCCTTCAAGGAGGGGGCGCGCAAAACATTCAGTACTTC
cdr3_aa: CALQGGGAQNIQYF

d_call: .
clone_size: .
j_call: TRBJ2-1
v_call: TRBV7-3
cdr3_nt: TGTGCCAGCAGCCCGAAGGTTGCAGGCCCGCTCTTCTTC
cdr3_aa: CASSPKVAGPLFF

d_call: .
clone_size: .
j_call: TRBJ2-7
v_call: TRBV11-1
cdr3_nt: TGTGCCAGCAGCTTAGCCACGGGGTTCTACGAGCAGTACTTC
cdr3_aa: CASSLATGFYEQYF

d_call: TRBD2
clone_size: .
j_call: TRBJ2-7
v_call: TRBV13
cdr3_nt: TGTGCCAGCAGTGACGTAGCGGGAGGGCGCCACGAGCAGTACTTC
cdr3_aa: CASSDVAGGRHEQYF

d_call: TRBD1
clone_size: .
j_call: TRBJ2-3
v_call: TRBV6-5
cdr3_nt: TGTGCCAGCAGCGAACAGGGGAAAGATACGCAGTATTTT
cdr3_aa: CASSEQGKDTQYF

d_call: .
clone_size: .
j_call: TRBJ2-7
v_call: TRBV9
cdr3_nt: TGTGCCAGCAGCGTAGCATCAAATAAGCAGTACTTC
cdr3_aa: CASSVASNKQYF

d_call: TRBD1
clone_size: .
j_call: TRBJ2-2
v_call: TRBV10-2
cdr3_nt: TGCGCCAGCAGTGAAGGGACAGGGGGCGGTCCCGGGGAGCTGTTTTTT
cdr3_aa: CASSEGTGGGPGELFF

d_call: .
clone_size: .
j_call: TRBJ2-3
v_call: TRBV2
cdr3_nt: TGTGCCAGCAGTGGGGGTCAGGGCCCAGATACGCAGTATTTT
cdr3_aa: CASSGGQGPDTQYF

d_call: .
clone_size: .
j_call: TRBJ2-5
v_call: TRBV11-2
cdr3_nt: TGTGCCAGCAGCTTCAGGGATTTCGAGACCCAGTACTTC
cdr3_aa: CASSFRDFETQYF

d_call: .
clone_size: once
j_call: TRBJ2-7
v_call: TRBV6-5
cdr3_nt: TGTGCCAGCAGTTATCCGAGAGGCGAGCAGTACTTC
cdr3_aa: CASSYPRGEQYF

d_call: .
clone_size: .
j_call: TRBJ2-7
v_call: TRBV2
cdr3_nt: TGTGCCAGCAGTGAAGTCCGGGGGGCGTCCTACGAGCAGTACTTC
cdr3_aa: CASSEVRGASYEQYF

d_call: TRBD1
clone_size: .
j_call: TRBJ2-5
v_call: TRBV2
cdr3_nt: TGTGCCAGCAGTAGGACAGGGATTTCCCAAGAGACCCAGTACTTC
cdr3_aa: CASSRTGISQETQYF

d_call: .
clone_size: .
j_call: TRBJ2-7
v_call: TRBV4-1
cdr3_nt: TGCGCCAGCAGCCAAGTAGAATCCTACGAGCAGTACTTC
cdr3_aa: CASSQVESYEQYF